This TCR beta chain comes out of a study of CD8 T cells in ankylosing spondylitis (dated by TCRdb to the late 2010s). Regarding the study in general: T cell receptor beta repertoires were profiled in healthy donors and ankylosing spondylitis patients so that disease-linked TCR variants could be found. Peripheral blood was sampled, and synovial fluid was also collected from ankylosing spondylitis patients. The whole study cohort included 108 healthy donors and around 24 ankylosing spondylitis patients. Overall study outcomes, separate from this receptor: Significant enrichment of the disease-linked clones was reported in matched synovial fluid samples from ankylosing spondylitis patients. A CD8+ phenotype was shown by the disease-linked clones, which were found at relatively low frequencies in peripheral blood. Some of the motif variants had been reported before in the synovial fluid and blood of reactive arthritis patients, a finding that suggests common disease-initiation mechanisms. A TCR beta motif of eight highly homologous amino acid variants appeared characteristic of blood from ankylosing spondylitis patients.

The instrument given in TCRdb is Illumina HiSeq 2500. Quantitative 5'-RACE with molecular barcodes was the method used to prepare the TCR beta libraries. In the original analysis: Disease-linked TCR variants were identified with a new computational method built on a probabilistic model of VDJ rearrangement. TCRdb's own reprocessing of the public reads used fastp at Q25 and MiXCR and kept productive beta chains. Each record represents a unique CDR3 protein, reported with the most common genes and DNA among its rows. These V and J calls originate from TCRdb's pipeline instead of the authors' own analysis. Within this sample are 500,000 or so distinct CDR3 sequences, with under 5.5% of them counted one time only. The ten most abundant clones make up 3% to 4.5% of the sample. This clonotype was picked up a small number of times. The antigen this receptor binds is unknown. No much larger clone exists at a distance of one base, and base qualities are not known.

V loses 6 bases, J loses 1 base, and the germline ends lie 12 bases apart. The germline V gene (reference sequence) sets CDR1 to GTSNPN and CDR2 to SVGIG. CDR3 length: 14 amino acids, cysteine to phenylalanine. The kept DNA is CDR3 alone, 42 bases in frame from the first base. The source material was blood, either unsorted or a sorted T cell fraction (not recorded which). This TCR was recovered from a male donor with ankylosing spondylitis. The V and J segments used are TRBV30 and TRBJ2-2, with the D gene possibly TRBD1 or TRBD2, each one fitting 6 bases. This receptor carries the CDR3 CACHGGQNTGELFF. The base sequence is TGTGCCTGCCATGGGGGGCAGAACACCGGGGAGCTGTTTTTT.